A single sample gave rise to the 7 T cell receptor beta chains below, sequenced in a study of cytomegalovirus exposure and HLA in healthy donors. Profiling relied on immunoSEQ multiplex PCR, and the TCRdb table lists in-frame clones only, not all of them. The sample carries some 170,000 clones, around nine tenths recorded once. Sequencing used PBMCs. These receptors were collected from a woman in her thirties in good health and CMV-seronegative.

V gene TRBV25-1 combines with J gene TRBJ2-1; 7 positions match TRBD1. The junction had 9 bases not matched to a gene; V was cut back by 8 bases and J by 2 bases. The CDR3 sequence is 15 residues long. CDR1 and CDR2 (germline): MGHDK, SYGVNS. The CDR3 sequence is CASGGYRGPYNEQFF. The CDR3 DNA reads as TGTGCCAGCGGCGGATACAGGGGTCCCTACAATGAGCAGTTCTTC.

CDR3: CASSQSDLIDSYNEQFF. The CDR3 DNA reads TGCGCCAGCAGCCAAAGTGACCTTATTGACTCATACAATGAGCAGTTCTTC. The chain employs TRBV4-3 and TRBJ2-1; D gene unclear. Per the germline V gene, CDR1 is LGHNA and CDR2 is YSLEER. CDR3 length: 17 residues. V was clipped by 2 bases and J by 4 bases, with 18 bases between them.

This clone has only a few counts. This chain joins TRBV6-5 and TRBJ2-5, with D perhaps matching TRBD2 (6 bases). CDR1 is MNHEY and CDR2 is SVGAGI in the germline V gene. The CDR3 runs to 14 residues. The V and J ends lost 3 bases and 6 bases respectively, with 14 bases between them. CDR3 DNA sequence: TGTGCCAGCAGTTATGGACTGGAGGGGAAGACCCAGTACTTC. Protein: CASSYGLEGKTQYF.

V usage is TRBV6-1 and J usage is TRBJ1-5; D possibly corresponds to TRBD1 (5 bases). Germline values: CDR1 MNHNS, CDR2 SASEGT. The CDR3 sequence is 12 residues long. The CDR3 region is CAAGLGNQPQHF. CDR3 DNA: TGTGCAGCAGGGTTAGGCAATCAGCCCCAGCATTTT.

The chain couples TRBV20-1 to TRBJ2-1; D is unresolved. The V end lost 0 bases, the J end lost 9 bases, and 6 bases lay between the germline ends. This CDR3 has 11 amino acids. Germline CDR1 is DFQATT and CDR2 is SNEGSKA (reference sequence). CDR3 bases: TGCAGTGCTAGAGACCCTCCTGAGCAGTTCTTC. Residues: CSARDPPEQFF.

The V and J genes are TRBV7-9 and TRBJ1-1; D unresolved. With 5 bases removed from V and 4 bases from J, the gap between germline ends came to 14 bases. CDR1 SEHNR and CDR2 FQNEAQ come from the germline V gene (reference sequence). This CDR3 contains 14 residues. The CDR3 here is CASSRIIGGTEAFF. The CDR3 DNA reads TGTGCCAGCAGCCGAATCATCGGTGGCACTGAAGCTTTCTTT.

The rearrangement joins TRBV29-1 to TRBJ1-2; no clear D gene. Deletions cut 4 bases from V and 5 bases from J, with 23 bases between. This CDR3 comprises 16 residues. The germline CDR1 and CDR2 sequences are SQVTM and ANQGSEA. The CDR3 DNA reads as TGCAGCGTTGTCAGGTTTTCCGCCGGAACTCCTTATGGCTACACCTTC. It translates to CSVVRFSAGTPYGYTF.